The rows below give T cell receptor beta chains drawn from one sample of a study of neoadjuvant anti-PD-1 for oral cavity cancer. This table comes from immunoSEQ multiplex PCR, and its TCRdb copy is limited to in-frame clones, with some not included. Of just under 70,000 clones listed, approximately 81% are singletons. The material sequenced was PBMCs, taken after nivolumab (anti-PD-1) treatment. All receptors derive from a person aged 35-79 years with oral cavity squamous cell carcinoma. Both conserved end residues are part of each CDR3. Fields, in order: CDR3 protein, CDR3 DNA, J gene, clone size, CDR3 length, D gene, V gene. The D gene is left open where the match is weak. Only part of the rows carry a size: once, few, many, or a class if the clone is expanded.

CDR3aa: CASSSEGLGEAFF
CDR3nt: TGTGCCAGCAGTTCTGAGGGTCTGGGTGAAGCTTTCTTT
j_gene: TRBJ1-1
abundance: -
len: 13
d_gene: -
v_gene: TRBV6-6

CDR3aa: CSVRQTNTEAFF
CDR3nt: TGCAGCGTTAGACAGACGAACACTGAAGCTTTCTTT
j_gene: TRBJ1-1
abundance: -
len: 12
d_gene: -
v_gene: TRBV29-1

CDR3aa: CASSSSGAILTYGLAEAFF
CDR3nt: TGTGCCAGCAGTTCCTCAGGGGCCATACTTACTTACGGGTTGGCTGAAGCTTTCTTT
j_gene: TRBJ1-1
abundance: once
len: 19
d_gene: -
v_gene: TRBV28

CDR3aa: CASSESGGQETQYF
CDR3nt: TGCGCCAGCAGTGAGTCGGGAGGCCAAGAGACCCAGTACTTC
j_gene: TRBJ2-5
abundance: -
len: 14
d_gene: -
v_gene: TRBV10-1

CDR3aa: CASSVIKTGGITEAFF
CDR3nt: TGTGCCAGCAGCGTAATCAAGACAGGGGGCATCACTGAAGCTTTCTTT
j_gene: TRBJ1-1
abundance: -
len: 16
d_gene: TRBD1
v_gene: TRBV9

CDR3aa: CASSRTGFIGNEQFF
CDR3nt: TGTGCCAGCAGTCGGACAGGGTTTATCGGCAATGAGCAGTTCTTC
j_gene: TRBJ2-1
abundance: -
len: 15
d_gene: TRBD1
v_gene: TRBV6-5

CDR3aa: CASSLRSASYEQYF
CDR3nt: TGTGCCAGCAGCCTTAGGAGCGCTTCCTACGAGCAGTACTTC
j_gene: TRBJ2-7
abundance: -
len: 14
d_gene: -
v_gene: TRBV7-2

CDR3aa: CASSFTGTGVGGEQFF
CDR3nt: TGTGCCAGTAGTTTTACCGGGACAGGGGTCGGTGGTGAGCAGTTCTTC
j_gene: TRBJ2-1
abundance: once
len: 16
d_gene: TRBD1
v_gene: TRBV19

CDR3aa: CASRGGRGYGSHYGYTF
CDR3nt: TGTGCCAGCAGGGGGGGCAGGGGTTACGGATCCCACTATGGCTACACCTTC
j_gene: TRBJ1-2
abundance: -
len: 17
d_gene: -
v_gene: TRBV27

CDR3aa: CATSRDLGGDEQYF
CDR3nt: TGTGCCACCAGCAGAGATCTCGGGGGAGACGAGCAGTACTTC
j_gene: TRBJ2-7
abundance: once
len: 14
d_gene: -
v_gene: TRBV15

CDR3aa: CASSQSGTAVYGYTF
CDR3nt: TGTGCCAGCAGCCAGTCCGGGACAGCGGTATATGGCTACACCTTC
j_gene: TRBJ1-2
abundance: -
len: 15
d_gene: TRBD1
v_gene: TRBV25-1

CDR3aa: CASRAGQGSTDTQYF
CDR3nt: TGTGCCAGCAGGGCCGGACAGGGCAGCACAGATACGCAGTATTTT
j_gene: TRBJ2-3
abundance: -
len: 15
d_gene: TRBD1
v_gene: TRBV6-5

CDR3aa: CASSSSSSGTYNEQFF
CDR3nt: TGTGCCAGCAGTTCCTCGTCTAGCGGCACCTACAATGAGCAGTTCTTC
j_gene: TRBJ2-1
abundance: once
len: 16
d_gene: TRBD2
v_gene: TRBV27

CDR3aa: CASSPRGLFPDSGNTIYF
CDR3nt: TGTGCCAGCAGCCCAAGGGGGTTGTTTCCCGACTCTGGAAACACCATATATTTT
j_gene: TRBJ1-3
abundance: once
len: 18
d_gene: -
v_gene: TRBV27

CDR3aa: CASSSGGAGNYGYTF
CDR3nt: TGTGCCAGTAGCTCAGGGGGCGCTGGGAACTATGGCTACACCTTC
j_gene: TRBJ1-2
abundance: -
len: 15
d_gene: TRBD1
v_gene: TRBV19

CDR3aa: CASSGVSYNEQFF
CDR3nt: TGTGCCAGCAGCGGGGTGTCCTACAATGAGCAGTTCTTC
j_gene: TRBJ2-1
abundance: -
len: 13
d_gene: -
v_gene: TRBV11-2

CDR3aa: CASSSAAPPEAFF
CDR3nt: TGTGCCAGCAGTTCCGCGGCCCCTCCTGAAGCTTTCTTT
j_gene: TRBJ1-1
abundance: -
len: 13
d_gene: -
v_gene: TRBV6-1

CDR3aa: CASKREGDGSNNYGYTF
CDR3nt: TGTGCCAGCAAAAGGGAGGGGGACGGAAGCAACAACTATGGCTACACCTTC
j_gene: TRBJ1-2
abundance: -
len: 17
d_gene: -
v_gene: TRBV25-1

CDR3aa: CASSFSGDLNTEAFF
CDR3nt: TGCGCCAGCAGCTTTTCAGGGGATCTAAACACTGAAGCTTTCTTT
j_gene: TRBJ1-1
abundance: -
len: 15
d_gene: -
v_gene: TRBV5-1

CDR3aa: CASSLAGGASKETQYF
CDR3nt: TGTGCCAGCAGTTTGGCAGGGGGCGCGTCCAAAGAGACCCAGTACTTC
j_gene: TRBJ2-5
abundance: -
len: 16
d_gene: TRBD1
v_gene: TRBV27

CDR3aa: CASSLGLVLHNEQFF
CDR3nt: TGTGCCAGCTCACTCGGACTAGTCCTCCACAATGAGCAGTTCTTC
j_gene: TRBJ2-1
abundance: -
len: 15
d_gene: TRBD2
v_gene: TRBV18

CDR3aa: CASSSRNEQYF
CDR3nt: TGTGCCAGCAGTTCCAGAAACGAGCAGTACTTC
j_gene: TRBJ2-7
abundance: -
len: 11
d_gene: -
v_gene: TRBV6-5

CDR3aa: CASQRMGLNFAGANVLTF
CDR3nt: TGTGCCAGCCAACGAATGGGACTAAATTTCGCGGGGGCCAACGTCCTGACTTTC
j_gene: TRBJ2-6
abundance: -
len: 18
d_gene: TRBD2
v_gene: TRBV2

CDR3aa: CASSYGVSGNTIYF
CDR3nt: TGTGCCAGCAGTTACGGTGTCTCTGGAAACACCATATATTTT
j_gene: TRBJ1-3
abundance: -
len: 14
d_gene: -
v_gene: TRBV6-6

CDR3aa: CASTQGTILETQYF
CDR3nt: TGTGCCAGCACCCAAGGGACCATACTGGAGACCCAGTACTTC
j_gene: TRBJ2-5
abundance: -
len: 14
d_gene: -
v_gene: TRBV7-9